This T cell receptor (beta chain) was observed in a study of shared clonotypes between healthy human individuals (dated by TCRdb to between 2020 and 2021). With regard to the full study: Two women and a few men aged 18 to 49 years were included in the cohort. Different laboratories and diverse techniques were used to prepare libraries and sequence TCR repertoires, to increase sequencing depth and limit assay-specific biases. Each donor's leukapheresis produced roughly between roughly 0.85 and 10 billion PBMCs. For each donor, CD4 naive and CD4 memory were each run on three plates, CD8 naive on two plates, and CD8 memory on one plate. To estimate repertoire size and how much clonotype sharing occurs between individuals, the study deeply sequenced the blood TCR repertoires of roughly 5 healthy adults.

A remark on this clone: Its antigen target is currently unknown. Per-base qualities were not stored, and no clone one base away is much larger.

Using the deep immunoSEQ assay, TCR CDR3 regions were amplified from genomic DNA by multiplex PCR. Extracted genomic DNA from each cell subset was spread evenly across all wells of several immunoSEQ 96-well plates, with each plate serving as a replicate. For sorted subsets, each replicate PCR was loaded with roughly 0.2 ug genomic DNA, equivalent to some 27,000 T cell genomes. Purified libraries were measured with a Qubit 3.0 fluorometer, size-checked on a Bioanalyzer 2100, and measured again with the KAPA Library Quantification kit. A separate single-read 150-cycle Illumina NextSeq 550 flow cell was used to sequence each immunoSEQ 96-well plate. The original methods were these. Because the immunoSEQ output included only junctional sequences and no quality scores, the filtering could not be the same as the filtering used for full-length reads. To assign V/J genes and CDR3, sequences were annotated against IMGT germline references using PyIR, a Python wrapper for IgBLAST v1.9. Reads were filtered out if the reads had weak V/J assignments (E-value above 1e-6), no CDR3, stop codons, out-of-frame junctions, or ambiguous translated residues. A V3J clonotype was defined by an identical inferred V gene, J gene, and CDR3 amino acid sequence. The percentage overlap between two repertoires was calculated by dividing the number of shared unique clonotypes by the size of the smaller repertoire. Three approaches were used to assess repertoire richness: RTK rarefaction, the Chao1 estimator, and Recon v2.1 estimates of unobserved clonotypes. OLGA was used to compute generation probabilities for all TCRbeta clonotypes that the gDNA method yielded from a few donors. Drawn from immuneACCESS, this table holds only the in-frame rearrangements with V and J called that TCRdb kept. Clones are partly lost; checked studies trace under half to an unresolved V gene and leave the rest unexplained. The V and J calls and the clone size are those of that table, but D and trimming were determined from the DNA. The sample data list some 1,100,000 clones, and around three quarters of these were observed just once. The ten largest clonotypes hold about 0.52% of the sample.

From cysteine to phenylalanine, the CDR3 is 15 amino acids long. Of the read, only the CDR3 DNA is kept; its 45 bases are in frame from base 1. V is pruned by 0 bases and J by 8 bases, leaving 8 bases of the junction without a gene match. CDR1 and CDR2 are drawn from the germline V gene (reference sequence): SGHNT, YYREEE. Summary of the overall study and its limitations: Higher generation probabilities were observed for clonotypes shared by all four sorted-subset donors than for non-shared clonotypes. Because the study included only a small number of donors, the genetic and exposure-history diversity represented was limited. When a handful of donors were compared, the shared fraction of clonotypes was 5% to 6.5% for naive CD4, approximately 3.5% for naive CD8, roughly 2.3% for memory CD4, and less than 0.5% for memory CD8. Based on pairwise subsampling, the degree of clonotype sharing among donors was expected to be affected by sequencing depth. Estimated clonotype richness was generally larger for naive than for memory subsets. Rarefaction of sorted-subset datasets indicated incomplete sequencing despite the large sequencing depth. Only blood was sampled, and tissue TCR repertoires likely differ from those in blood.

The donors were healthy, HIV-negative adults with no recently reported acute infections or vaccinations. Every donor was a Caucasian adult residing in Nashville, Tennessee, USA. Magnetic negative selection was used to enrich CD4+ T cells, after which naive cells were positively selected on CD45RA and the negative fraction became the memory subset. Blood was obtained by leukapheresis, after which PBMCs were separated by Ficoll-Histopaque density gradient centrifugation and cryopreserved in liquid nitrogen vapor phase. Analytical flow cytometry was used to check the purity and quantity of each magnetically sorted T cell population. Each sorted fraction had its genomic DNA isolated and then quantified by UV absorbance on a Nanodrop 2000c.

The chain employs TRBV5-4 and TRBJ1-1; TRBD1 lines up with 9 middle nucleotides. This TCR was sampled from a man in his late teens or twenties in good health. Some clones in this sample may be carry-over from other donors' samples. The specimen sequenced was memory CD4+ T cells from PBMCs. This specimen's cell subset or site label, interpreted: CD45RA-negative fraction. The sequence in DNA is TGTGCCAGCAGCTTGGCAGACAGGGGGAGCACCGAAGCTTTCTTT. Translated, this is CASSLADRGSTEAFF.